This T cell receptor (beta chain) was sequenced in a study of blood T cell repertoires in COVID-19. Background on the study: Italy, Spain and the United States were the sources of the convalescent and acute COVID-19 samples.

This CDR3 spans 15 amino acids. CDR1 and CDR2 from the germline V gene are MNHEY and SVGAGI. The V end was cut by 3 bases, the J end by 2 bases, with 14 bases between. Here immunoSEQ multiplex PCR was the method, and the copy in TCRdb shows in-frame clones only, minus some. The sample has fewer than 150,000 clones, roughly four fifths seen once. The chain recombines TRBV6-5 with TRBJ2-7, with a possible D match to TRBD2 (5 bases). Source material: peripheral blood. The clonotype comes from a human donor in a cohort sampled during active COVID-19. The CDR3 reads CASSYGGNVAYEQYF. For the CDR3, the DNA is TGTGCCAGCAGTTATGGAGGAAACGTAGCCTACGAGCAGTACTTC.